The clone carrying this T cell receptor beta chain occurred a few times. This CDR3 has 12 residues. V gave up 6 bases and J gave up 6 bases; unmatched junction bases: 2. Germline V gene lookup returns CDR1 SNHLY and CDR2 FYNNEI. The data are from a study of cytomegalovirus exposure and HLA in healthy donors. Study summary: HLA-typed donors contributed 65 million to 95 million unique TCRs, which were held in an early data release.

Use of 60 Vbeta and 13 Jbeta primers characterized the PCR. Sequencing used immunoSEQ multiplex PCR; TCRdb keeps in-frame clones, though not all of them. Found here are about 130,000 clones, 76% of them singletons; the top ten hold 2.5% to 4%. The material sequenced was PBMCs. The clonotype was recovered from a man aged 40-55 years in good health and CMV-seronegative. The chain carries TRBV2 and TRBJ1-2; 9 bases fit TRBD1. DNA for the CDR3: TGTGCCAGCAGAGGGACAGGGAATGGCTACACCTTC. As protein: CASRGTGNGYTF.